This TCR beta chain comes out of a study of cytomegalovirus exposure and HLA in healthy donors. Turning to the study itself: Early release data held approximately 81 million unique TCRs from HLA-typed donors. Study outcomes and limitations: In a later analysis, a genetic analysis reported fewer productive-TCR N-insertions in an Asian-associated ancestry cluster than the cohort average. Reported performance of the classifier showed diagnosis of cytomegalovirus status with high specificity and sensitivity. CMV serostatus was the only recorded immune exposure for donors.

As regards this clone: Antigen unknown.

The germline V gene encodes CDR1 SGHTA and CDR2 FQGNSA. The CDR3 is made up of 16 amino acids. Trimming removed 5 bases from V and 4 bases from J; junction bases left unmatched: 13. Primers: 60 Vbeta forward and 13 Jbeta reverse. Profiling relied on immunoSEQ multiplex PCR, and the TCRdb table lists in-frame clones only, not all of them. The sample lists approximately 95,000 clones; 80% to 85% were seen once. Sequenced sample: PBMCs. The sequence was obtained from a woman in her 70s in good health and CMV-seropositive. This sequence joins TRBV7-2 and TRBJ2-7; TRBD2 agrees at 8 bases. CDR3 region: CASSTRAGTRGYEQYF. CDR3 DNA: TGTGCCAGCAGCACACGAGCCGGGACTAGGGGATACGAGCAGTACTTC.